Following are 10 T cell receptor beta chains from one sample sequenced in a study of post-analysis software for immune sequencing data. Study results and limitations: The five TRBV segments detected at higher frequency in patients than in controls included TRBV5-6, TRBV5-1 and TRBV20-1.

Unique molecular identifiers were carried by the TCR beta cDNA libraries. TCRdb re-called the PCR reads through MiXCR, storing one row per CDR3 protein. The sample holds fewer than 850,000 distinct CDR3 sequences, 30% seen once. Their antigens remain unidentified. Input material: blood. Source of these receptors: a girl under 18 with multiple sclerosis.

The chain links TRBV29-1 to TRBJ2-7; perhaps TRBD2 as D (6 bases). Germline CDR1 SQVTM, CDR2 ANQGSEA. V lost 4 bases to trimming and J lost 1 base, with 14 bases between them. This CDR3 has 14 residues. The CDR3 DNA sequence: TGCAGCGTTGGCCCAGCGGGTGGATCCTACGAGCAGTACTTC. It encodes CSVGPAGGSYEQYF.

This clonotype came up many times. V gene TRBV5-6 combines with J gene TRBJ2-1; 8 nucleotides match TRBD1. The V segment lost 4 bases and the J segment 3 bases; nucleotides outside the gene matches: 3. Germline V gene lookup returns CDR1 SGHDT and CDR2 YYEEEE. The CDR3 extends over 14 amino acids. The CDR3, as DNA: TGTGCCAGCAGCCCCGGGACAGGCTACAATGAGCAGTTCTTC. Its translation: CASSPGTGYNEQFF.

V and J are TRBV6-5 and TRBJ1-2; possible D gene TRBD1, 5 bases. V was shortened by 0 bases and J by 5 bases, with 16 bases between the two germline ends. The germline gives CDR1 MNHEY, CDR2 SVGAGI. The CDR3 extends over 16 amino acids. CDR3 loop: CASSYSRAGNSYGYTF. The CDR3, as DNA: TGTGCCAGCAGTTACTCGAGGGCAGGGAACTCATATGGCTACACCTTC.

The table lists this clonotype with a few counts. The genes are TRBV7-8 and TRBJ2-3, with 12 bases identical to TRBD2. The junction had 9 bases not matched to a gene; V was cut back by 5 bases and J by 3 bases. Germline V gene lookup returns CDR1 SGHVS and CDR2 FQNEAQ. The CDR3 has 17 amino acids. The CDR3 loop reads CASSARLAGERTDTQYF. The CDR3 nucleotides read TGTGCCAGCAGCGCTCGACTAGCGGGAGAGAGGACAGATACGCAGTATTTT.

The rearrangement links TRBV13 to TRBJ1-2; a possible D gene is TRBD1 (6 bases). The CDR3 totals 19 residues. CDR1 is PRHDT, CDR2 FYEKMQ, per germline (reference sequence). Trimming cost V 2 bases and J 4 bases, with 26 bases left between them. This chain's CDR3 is CASSLCLGRQVAMCYGYTF. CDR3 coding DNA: TGTGCCAGCAGCTTATGTCTTGGGAGACAGGTTGCGATGTGCTATGGCTACACCTTC.

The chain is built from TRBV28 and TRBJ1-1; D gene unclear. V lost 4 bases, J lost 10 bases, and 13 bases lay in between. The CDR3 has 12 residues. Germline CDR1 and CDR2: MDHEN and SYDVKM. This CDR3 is CASSSSSLGAFF. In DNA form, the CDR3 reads TGTGCCAGCAGTTCCTCCTCGTTGGGAGCTTTCTTT.

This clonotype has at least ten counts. The CDR3 DNA reads TGTGCCACCAGCAAATGGGGGTCCGAGACCCAGTACTTC. Amino acids: CATSKWGSETQYF. The chain carries TRBV15 and TRBJ2-5; D possibly matches TRBD1 or TRBD2 (5 bases each). This CDR3 has 13 amino acids. Per the germline V gene, CDR1 is LNHNV and CDR2 is YYDKDF (reference sequence). V lost 4 bases and J 5 bases, leaving 11 bases between the germline ends. The whole variable domain, filled in from reference TRBV15 and TRBJ2-5, reads DAMVIQNPRYQVTQFGKPVTLSCSQTLNHNVMYWYQQKSSQAPKLLFHYYDKDFNNEADTPDNFQSRRPNTSFCFLDIRSPGLGDTAMYLCATSKWGSETQYFGPGTRLLVL.

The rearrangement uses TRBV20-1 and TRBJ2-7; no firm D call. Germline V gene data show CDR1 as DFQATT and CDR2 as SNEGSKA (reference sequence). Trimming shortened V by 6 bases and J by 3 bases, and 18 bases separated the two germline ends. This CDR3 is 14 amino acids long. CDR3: CSAYPLDTHYEQYF. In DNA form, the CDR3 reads TGCAGTGCCTATCCTCTTGACACCCACTACGAGCAGTACTTC.

The CDR3 spells CASSGFRDSGNNSPLHF. The CDR3 DNA sequence: TGCGCCAGCAGCGGATTCCGAGACAGTGGGAATAATTCACCCCTCCACTTT. V gene TRBV5-1 combines with J gene TRBJ1-6, with a weak D call TRBD1 (5 bases). V lost 4 bases and J 5 bases, leaving 19 bases between the germline ends. Germline V gene lookup returns CDR1 SGHRS and CDR2 YFSETQ. The CDR3 has 17 residues.

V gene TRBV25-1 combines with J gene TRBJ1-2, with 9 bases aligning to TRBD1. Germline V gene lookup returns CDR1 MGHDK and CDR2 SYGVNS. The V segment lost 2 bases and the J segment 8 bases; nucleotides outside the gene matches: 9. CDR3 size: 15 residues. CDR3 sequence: CASSERDRDGKGYTF. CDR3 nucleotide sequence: TGTGCCAGCAGTGAACGGGACAGGGACGGGAAGGGCTACACCTTC.